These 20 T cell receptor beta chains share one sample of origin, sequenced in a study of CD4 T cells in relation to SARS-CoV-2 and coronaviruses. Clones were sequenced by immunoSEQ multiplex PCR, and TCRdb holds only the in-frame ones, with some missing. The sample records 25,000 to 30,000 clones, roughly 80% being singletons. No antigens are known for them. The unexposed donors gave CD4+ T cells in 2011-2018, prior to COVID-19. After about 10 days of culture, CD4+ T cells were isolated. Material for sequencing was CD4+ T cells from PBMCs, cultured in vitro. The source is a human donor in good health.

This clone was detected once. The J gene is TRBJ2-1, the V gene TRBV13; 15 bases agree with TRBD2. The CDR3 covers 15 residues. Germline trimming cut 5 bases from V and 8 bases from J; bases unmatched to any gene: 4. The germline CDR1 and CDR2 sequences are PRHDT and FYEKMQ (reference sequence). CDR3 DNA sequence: TGTGCCAGCAGCCGGACTAGCGGGGGGGGATATGAGCAGTTCTTC. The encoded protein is CASSRTSGGGYEQFF.

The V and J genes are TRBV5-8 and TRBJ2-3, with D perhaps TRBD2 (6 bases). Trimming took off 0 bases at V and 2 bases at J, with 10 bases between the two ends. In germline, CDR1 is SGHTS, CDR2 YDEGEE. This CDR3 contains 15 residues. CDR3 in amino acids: CASSLGASVTDTQYF. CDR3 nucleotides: TGTGCCAGCAGCTTGGGTGCTAGCGTCACAGATACGCAGTATTTT.

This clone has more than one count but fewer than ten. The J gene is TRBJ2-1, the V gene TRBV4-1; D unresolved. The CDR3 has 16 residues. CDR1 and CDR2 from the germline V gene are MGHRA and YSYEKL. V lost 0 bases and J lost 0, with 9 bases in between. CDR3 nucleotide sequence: TGCGCCAGCAGCCAAGAGAGGACGAGCTCCTACAATGAGCAGTTCTTC. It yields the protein CASSQERTSSYNEQFF.

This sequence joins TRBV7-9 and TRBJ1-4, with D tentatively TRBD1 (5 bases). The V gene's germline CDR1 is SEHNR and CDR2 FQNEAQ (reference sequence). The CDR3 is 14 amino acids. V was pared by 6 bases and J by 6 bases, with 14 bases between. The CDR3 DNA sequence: TGTGCCAGCAGTCCGGGGGGGGGATATGAAAAACTGTTTTTT. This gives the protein CASSPGGGYEKLFF.

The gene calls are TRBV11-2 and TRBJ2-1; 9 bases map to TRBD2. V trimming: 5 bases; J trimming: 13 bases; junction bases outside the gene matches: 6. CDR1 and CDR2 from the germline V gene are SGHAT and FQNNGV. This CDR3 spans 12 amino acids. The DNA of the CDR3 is TGTGCCAGCAGCCCACGGACTAGCGACCAGTTCTTC. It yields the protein CASSPRTSDQFF.

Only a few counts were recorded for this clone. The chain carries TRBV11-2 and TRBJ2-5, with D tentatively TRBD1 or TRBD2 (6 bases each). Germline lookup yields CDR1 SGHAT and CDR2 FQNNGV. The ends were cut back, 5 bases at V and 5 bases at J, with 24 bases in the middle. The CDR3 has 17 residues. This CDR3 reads CASSPNLGGGGGETQYF. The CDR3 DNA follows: TGTGCCAGCAGCCCTAACCTCGGGGGCGGTGGGGGCGAGACCCAGTACTTC.

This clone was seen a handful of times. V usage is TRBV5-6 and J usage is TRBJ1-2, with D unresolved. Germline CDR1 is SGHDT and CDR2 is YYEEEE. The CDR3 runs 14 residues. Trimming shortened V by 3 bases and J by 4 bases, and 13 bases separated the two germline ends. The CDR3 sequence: CASSYPMGSYGYTF. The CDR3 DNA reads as TGTGCCAGCAGCTACCCGATGGGCAGCTATGGCTACACCTTC. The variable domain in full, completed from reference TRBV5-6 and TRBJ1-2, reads DAGVTQSPTHLIKTRGQQVTLRCSPKSGHDTVSWYQQALGQGPQFIFQYYEEEERQRGNFPDRFSGHQFPNYSSELNVNALLLGDSALYLCASSYPMGSYGYTFGSGTRLTVV.

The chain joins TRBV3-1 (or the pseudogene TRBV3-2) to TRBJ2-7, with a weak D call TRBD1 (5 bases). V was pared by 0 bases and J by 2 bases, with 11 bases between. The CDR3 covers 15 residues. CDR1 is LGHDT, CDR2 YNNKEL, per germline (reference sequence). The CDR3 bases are TGTGCCAGCAGCCAAGATCCCGGCAGGGCCTACGAGCAGTACTTC. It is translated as CASSQDPGRAYEQYF.

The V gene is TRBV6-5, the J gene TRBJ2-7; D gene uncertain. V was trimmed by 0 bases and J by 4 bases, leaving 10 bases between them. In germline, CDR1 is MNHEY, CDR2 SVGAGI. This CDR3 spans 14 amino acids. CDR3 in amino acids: CASSYSKAGYEQYF. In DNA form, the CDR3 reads TGTGCCAGCAGTTACTCGAAGGCCGGGTACGAGCAGTACTTC.

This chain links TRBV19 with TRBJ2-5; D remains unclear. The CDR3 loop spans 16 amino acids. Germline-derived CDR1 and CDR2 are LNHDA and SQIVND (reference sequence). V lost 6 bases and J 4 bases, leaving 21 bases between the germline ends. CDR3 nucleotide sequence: TGTGCCAGTAGCCCGAACCCACTTGGGCTTTTAGAGACCCAGTACTTC. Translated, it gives CASSPNPLGLLETQYF.

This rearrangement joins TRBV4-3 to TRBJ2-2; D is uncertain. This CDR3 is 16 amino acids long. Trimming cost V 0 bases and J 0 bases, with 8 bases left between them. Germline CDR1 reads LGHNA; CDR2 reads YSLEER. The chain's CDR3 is CASSQDRNTNTGELFF. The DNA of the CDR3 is TGCGCCAGCAGCCAAGATCGGAACACGAACACCGGGGAGCTGTTTTTT.

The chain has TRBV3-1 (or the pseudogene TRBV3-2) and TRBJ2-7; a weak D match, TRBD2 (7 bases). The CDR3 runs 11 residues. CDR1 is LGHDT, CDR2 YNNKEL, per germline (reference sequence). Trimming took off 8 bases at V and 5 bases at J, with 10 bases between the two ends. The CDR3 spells CASGGANEQYF. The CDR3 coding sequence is TGTGCCAGCGGGGGGGCCAACGAGCAGTACTTC.

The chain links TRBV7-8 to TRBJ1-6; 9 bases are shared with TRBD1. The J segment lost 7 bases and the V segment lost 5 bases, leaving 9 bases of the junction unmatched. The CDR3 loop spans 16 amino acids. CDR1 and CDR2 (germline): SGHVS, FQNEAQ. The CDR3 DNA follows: TGTGCCAGCAGCCCGGAACAGGGGGCACGGAATTCACCCCTCCACTTT. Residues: CASSPEQGARNSPLHF.

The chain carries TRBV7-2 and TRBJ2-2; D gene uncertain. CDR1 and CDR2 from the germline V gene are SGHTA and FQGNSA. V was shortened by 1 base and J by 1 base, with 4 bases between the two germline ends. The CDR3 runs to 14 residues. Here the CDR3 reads CASSLEQNTGELFF. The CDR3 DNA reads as TGTGCCAGCAGCTTAGAGCAGAACACCGGGGAGCTGTTTTTT.

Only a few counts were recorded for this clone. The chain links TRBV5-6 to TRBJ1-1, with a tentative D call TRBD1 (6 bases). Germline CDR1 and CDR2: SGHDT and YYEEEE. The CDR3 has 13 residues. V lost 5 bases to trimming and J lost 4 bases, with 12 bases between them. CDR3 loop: CASRYTGSTEAFF. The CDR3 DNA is TGTGCCAGCAGGTATACAGGGAGCACTGAAGCTTTCTTT.

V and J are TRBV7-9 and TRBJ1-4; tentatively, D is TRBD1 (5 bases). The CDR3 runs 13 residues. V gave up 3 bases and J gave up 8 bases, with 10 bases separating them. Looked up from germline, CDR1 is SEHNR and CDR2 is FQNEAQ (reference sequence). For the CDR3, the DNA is TGTGCCAGCAGCTTGGGGGGGGAGGAAAAACTGTTTTTT. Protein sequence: CASSLGGEEKLFF.

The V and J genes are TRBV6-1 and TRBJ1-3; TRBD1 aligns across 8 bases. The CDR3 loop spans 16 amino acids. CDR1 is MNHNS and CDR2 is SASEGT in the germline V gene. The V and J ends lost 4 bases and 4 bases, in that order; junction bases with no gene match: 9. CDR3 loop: CASSATGTGLGNTIYF. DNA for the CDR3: TGTGCCAGCAGTGCCACCGGGACAGGCCTCGGAAACACCATATATTTT.

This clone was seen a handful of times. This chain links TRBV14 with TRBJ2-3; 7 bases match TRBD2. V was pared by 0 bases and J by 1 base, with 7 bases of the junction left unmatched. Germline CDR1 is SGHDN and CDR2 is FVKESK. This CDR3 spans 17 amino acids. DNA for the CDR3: TGTGCCAGCAGCCAAGACTGGAGCGGGGCCCGCACAGATACGCAGTATTTT. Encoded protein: CASSQDWSGARTDTQYF.

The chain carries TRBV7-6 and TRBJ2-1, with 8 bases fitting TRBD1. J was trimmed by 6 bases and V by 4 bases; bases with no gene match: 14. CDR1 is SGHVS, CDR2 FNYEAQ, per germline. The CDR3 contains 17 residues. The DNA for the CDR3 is TGTGCCAGCAGCTCAGGACCCAGGGGGCGAAATCGCAATGAGCAGTTCTTC. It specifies CASSSGPRGRNRNEQFF.

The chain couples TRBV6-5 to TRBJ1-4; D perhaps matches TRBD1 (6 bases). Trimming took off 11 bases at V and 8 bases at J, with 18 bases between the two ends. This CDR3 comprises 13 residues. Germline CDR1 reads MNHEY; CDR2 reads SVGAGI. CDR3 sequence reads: CASRGSREEKLFF. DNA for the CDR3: TGTGCCTCTAGGGGGTCCCGGGAGGAAAAACTGTTTTTT.